Sequencing of this TCR beta chain was carried out in a study of blood T cells in healthy people across ages (dated by TCRdb to between 2015 and 2016). General notes on the study: In model experiments, template switching captured about one uniquely barcoded TCR beta cDNA molecule for every two T cells. The study measured age-related changes in TCR beta repertoire diversity using deep sequencing normalized with unique cDNA molecular identifiers. Four age groups were formed from the donors: young (average 16 years), middle-aged (around 39), aged (about 68) and long-lived (about 80). To avoid experimental bias, donors of different ages were randomly spread across the sequencing lanes. For two donors (one aged 18 to 30 and one aged 80 or older), the study analyzed two additional independent replicas of 1 million unique cDNA reads from the same blood draw.

Donors were 39 systemically healthy Caucasian individuals from Russia aged about 6 to 100 years. Approximately 9.3 milliliters of peripheral blood were collected from each donor into EDTA-treated Vacutainer tubes. PBMCs were isolated by Ficoll-Paque density-gradient centrifugation, with at least 6 million obtained per sample. Total RNA, at least 6 micrograms per sample, was extracted from PBMCs with Trizol reagent. For every donor, an aliquot of PBMCs went through flow cytometry to measure the percentages of naive CD45RAhigh/CD27high T cells. The method was 5' RACE. Sequencing used an Illumina HiSeq 2500. A second PCR of roughly 7 to 12 cycles was performed with a sample-barcoded 5' primer and a J-beta primer mix. A template-switch 5' adaptor carrying 12 random nucleotides introduced a unique molecular identifier onto each TCR beta cDNA molecule. Each sample yielded at least 2.5 million CDR3-containing paired-end reads. All of the RNA was converted into first-strand cDNA using the Mint cDNA synthesis kit, with a TRBC-specific oligonucleotide serving as the primer. Following uracil-DNA glycosylase treatment, all cDNA underwent a first 18-cycle PCR with the universal primers M1SS and BC2_uni_R. Under the source paper's analysis protocol: For normalization, 1 million high-quality reads, each with a distinct molecular identifier, were randomly selected from each sample. Instead of being binned into consensus sequences, reads with shared molecular identifiers were discarded. MiTCR, set to a Q25 quality threshold and the strictest error-elimination algorithm, was used for CDR3 identification, clonotype clustering and error correction. A nonparametric unseen species model using Euler transformation provided a lower-bound estimate of total TCR beta diversity. The public reads were run again by TCRdb, first through fastp at Q25 and then through MiXCR, and only productive beta chains were kept. Rows are unified per CDR3 protein, each entry keeping the most common DNA and genes. The V and J calls were not made by the authors but by TCRdb's processing. This sample comprises hundreds of thousands of distinct CDR3 sequences, roughly 50% of them detected only once. Jointly, the top ten make up roughly 25% of the sample.

Study-wide conclusions, independent of this receptor: Since profiling was done on bulk unsorted PBMCs, naive and antigen-experienced compartments could not be conclusively compared. Observed TCR beta diversity per million T cells fell roughly linearly with age, and a significant reduction was already apparent by age roughly 40. Donor CMV infection status was unknown, potentially confounding age-related changes in expanded clonotypes. A strong correlation was found between observed TCR beta diversity and the percentage of naive T cells measured by flow cytometry. Estimates of total diversity based on one million sequenced T cells were regarded as lower bounds and as underestimates. The long-lived group showed more naive CD4+ T cells, fewer expanded clones and increased TCR diversity than the aged group, suggesting age selection.

As to this clonotype: This clone's antigen is unknown. No quality values exist for individual bases; no much larger clone is one base distant.

The CDR3, cysteine through phenylalanine, is 15 amino acids long. The retained sequence is limited to the CDR3, 45 bases, with the frame set at the first base. The germline V gene gives CDR1 as SGHRS and CDR2 as YFSETQ. The sequence was obtained from a man between 35 and 55 years old in good health. Source material: blood. Here the chain combines TRBV5-1 and TRBJ2-4, and 8 junctional nucleotides match TRBD2. Near its end, the DNA agrees better with TRBJ2-7, so the J call may be wrong. The CDR3 here reads CASSSGGGAVYEQYF. The base sequence is TGCGCCAGCAGCTCCGGGGGGGGTGCCGTCTACGAGCAGTACTTC.